The 7 T cell receptor beta chains in this list originate from one sample, sequenced in a study of blood T cell repertoires in COVID-19. Libraries were prepared by immunoSEQ multiplex PCR; TCRdb keeps only in-frame clonotypes and omits some of them. The data hold over 70,000 clones, with roughly four fifths observed a single time. Sequencing was done on a sample of peripheral blood. The receptors were sampled from a human donor in a cohort sampled during active COVID-19.

The sample holds a few counts of this clone. This sequence joins TRBV3-1 (or the pseudogene TRBV3-2) and TRBJ2-2, with TRBD1 matching 9 bases. Germline lookup yields CDR1 LGHDT and CDR2 YNNKEL (reference sequence). The CDR3 has 14 amino acids. V gave up 7 bases and J gave up 4 bases; unmatched junction bases: 4. The CDR3 DNA reads TGTGCCAGCAAAAGGACAGGGGCCACCGGGGAGCTGTTTTTT. Amino acids: CASKRTGATGELFF.

V gene TRBV7-8 combines with J gene TRBJ2-2; no clear D. Germline V gives CDR1 SGHVS, CDR2 FQNEAQ. Trimming left V 4 bases short and J 1 base short, with 16 bases between. This CDR3 is 17 amino acids long. As DNA, the CDR3 is TGTGCCAGCAGCTACCCCCGAGAGGTCAAGAACACCGGGGAGCTGTTTTTT. It yields the protein CASSYPREVKNTGELFF. The full variable domain, in which reference TRBV7-8 and TRBJ2-2 provide the parts outside the CDR3, is GAGVSQSPRYKVAKRGQDVALRCDPISGHVSLFWYQQALGQGPEFLTYFQNEAQLDKSGLPSDRFFAERPEGSVSTLKIQRTQQEDSAVYLCASSYPREVKNTGELFFGEGSRLTVL.

The chain carries TRBV19 and TRBJ1-2; D gene ambiguous. With 6 bases removed from V and 8 bases from J, the gap between germline ends came to 19 bases. CDR1 and CDR2 from the germline V gene are LNHDA and SQIVND (reference sequence). The CDR3 covers 14 residues. The CDR3 here is CASRGGHFKNGYTF. For the CDR3, the DNA is TGTGCCAGTAGGGGAGGGCACTTCAAAAACGGCTACACCTTC.

This chain joins TRBV9 and TRBJ2-7; TRBD2 is a possible D gene (5 bases). The CDR3 has 13 residues. The germline gives CDR1 SGDLS, CDR2 YYNGEE. Trimming pared 3 bases from V and 6 bases from J, leaving 13 bases between. The CDR3 sequence is CASSGFPGSEQYF. CDR3 sequence (DNA): TGTGCCAGCAGCGGTTTTCCGGGGTCCGAGCAGTACTTC.

This chain connects TRBV28 to TRBJ2-7, with D maybe TRBD2 (7 bases). The germline V gene encodes CDR1 MDHEN and CDR2 SYDVKM. V lost 8 bases, J lost 3 bases, and 23 bases lay in between. The CDR3 has 16 residues. CDR3 nucleotide sequence: TGTGCCAGCGGGGGGGCGGGGGCGCGGTCCTACTACGAGCAGTACTTC. Translation gives CASGGAGARSYYEQYF. The full variable domain, rest sourced from reference TRBV28 and TRBJ2-7, is DVKVTQSSRYLVKRTGEKVFLECVQDMDHENMFWYRQDPGLGLRLIYFSYDVKMKEKGDIPEGYSVSREKKERFSLILESASTNQTSMYLCASGGAGARSYYEQYFGPGTRLTVT.

This clone was detected only once. The chain joins TRBV2 to TRBJ2-2; 8 bases map to TRBD1. V lost 2 bases to trimming and J lost 7 bases; unmatched junction nucleotides: 6. CDR1 is SNHLY and CDR2 is FYNNEI in the germline V gene. The CDR3 has 15 amino acids. The CDR3 region is CASSEPGQDGGELFF. The CDR3 bases are TGTGCCAGCAGTGAACCGGGACAGGACGGCGGGGAGCTGTTTTTT.

In this sample, this clone turned up once. The rearrangement joins TRBV14 to TRBJ1-6; 9 nucleotides match TRBD1. CDR1 is SGHDN and CDR2 is FVKESK in the germline V gene. J gave up 7 bases and V 0 bases, and 4 bases lay outside the gene matches. The CDR3 extends over 16 amino acids. As DNA, the CDR3 is TGTGCCAGCAGCCAAGAGGGGGGGACAGGGAATTCACCCCTCCACTTT. It encodes CASSQEGGTGNSPLHF. The complete variable domain, with remaining parts taken from reference TRBV14 and TRBJ1-6, reads EAGVTQFPSHSVIEKGQTVTLRCDPISGHDNLYWYRRVMGKEIKFLLHFVKESKQDESGMPNNRFLAERTGGTYSTLKVQPAELEDSGVYFCASSQEGGTGNSPLHFGNGTRLTVT.